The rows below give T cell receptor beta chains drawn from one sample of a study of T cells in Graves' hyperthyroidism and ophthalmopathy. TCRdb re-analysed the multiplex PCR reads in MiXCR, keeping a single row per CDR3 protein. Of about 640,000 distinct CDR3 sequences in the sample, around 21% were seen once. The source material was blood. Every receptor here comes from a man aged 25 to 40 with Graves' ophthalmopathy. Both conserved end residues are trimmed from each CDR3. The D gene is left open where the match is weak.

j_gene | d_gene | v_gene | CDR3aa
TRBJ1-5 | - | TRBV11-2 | ASSLTDLNQPQH
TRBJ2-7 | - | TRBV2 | ASSPDQGPSYEQY
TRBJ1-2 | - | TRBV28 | ASNRRGLKNYGYT
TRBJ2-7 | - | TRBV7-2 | ASSFQGGPYEQY
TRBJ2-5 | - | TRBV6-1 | ASSENGGWETQY
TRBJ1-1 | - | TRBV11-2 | ASSLAGYNTEAF
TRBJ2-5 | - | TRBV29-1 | SVEGRLVQETQY
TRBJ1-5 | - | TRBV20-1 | SARIASPVEPQH
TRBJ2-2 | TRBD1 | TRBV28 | ASSPDRTTGNTGELF
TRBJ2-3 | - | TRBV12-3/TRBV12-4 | ASSFSQGTDTQY
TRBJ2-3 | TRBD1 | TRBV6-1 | ASSDIGTVSTDTQY
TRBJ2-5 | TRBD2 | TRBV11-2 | ASSLDQLAAESTQY
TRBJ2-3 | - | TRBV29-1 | SVDRADTQY
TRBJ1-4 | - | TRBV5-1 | ASSPRGSTTNEKLF
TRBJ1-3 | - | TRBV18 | ASSPQDPLGTIY
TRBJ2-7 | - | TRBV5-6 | ASSLWGAGDDEQY
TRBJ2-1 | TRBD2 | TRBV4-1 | ASSQGLAGPPDEQF
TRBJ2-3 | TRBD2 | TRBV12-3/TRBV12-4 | ASSPGLAGLLNTQY
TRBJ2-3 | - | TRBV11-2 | ASTRDSDTQY
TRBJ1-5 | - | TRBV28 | ASSYPHRVQPQH